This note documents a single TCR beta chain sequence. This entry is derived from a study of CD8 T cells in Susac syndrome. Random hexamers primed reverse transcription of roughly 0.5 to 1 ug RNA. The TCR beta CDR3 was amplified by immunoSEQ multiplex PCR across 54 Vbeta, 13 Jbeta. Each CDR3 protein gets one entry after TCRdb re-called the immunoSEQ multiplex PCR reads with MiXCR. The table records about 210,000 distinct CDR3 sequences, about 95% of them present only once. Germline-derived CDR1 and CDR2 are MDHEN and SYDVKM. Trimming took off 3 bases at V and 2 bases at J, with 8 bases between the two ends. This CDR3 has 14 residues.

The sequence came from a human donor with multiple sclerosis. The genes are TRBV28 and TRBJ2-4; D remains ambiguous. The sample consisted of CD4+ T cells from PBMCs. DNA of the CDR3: TGTGCCAGCAGTTTGCAAAGTACCAAAAACATTCAGTACTTC. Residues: CASSLQSTKNIQYF.